One sample yielded the 8 T cell receptor beta chains listed below, sequenced in a study of human T cells and chemical hapten exposure. TCRdb re-derived calls from the RACE reads in MiXCR, one entry per CDR3 protein. The data show some 89,000 distinct CDR3 sequences, with 9.5% to 13% seen just once and around 2.5% held by the top ten. The time point was: patch test 2, 6 weeks after DPC sensitization. Treatment denoted: therapeutic diphenylcyclopropenone sensitization with weekly scalp DPC. The sample consisted of whole blood, taken in connection with sensitization to the hapten diphenylcyclopropenone (DPC). The receptors shown here come from a woman in her 30s with alopecia areata. Some clones in this sample may be carry-over from other donors' samples.

This clonotype was observed at least ten times. The chain couples TRBV29-1 to TRBJ2-2; D perhaps matches TRBD2 (5 bases). CDR3 length: 13 residues. The germline V gene encodes CDR1 SQVTM and CDR2 ANQGSEA. V lost 4 bases and J lost 6, with 12 bases in between. CDR3 in amino acids: CSVGLRVAGELFF. CDR3 nucleotide sequence: TGCAGCGTTGGTTTGAGGGTAGCCGGGGAGCTGTTTTTT.

This clonotype was seen at least ten times. The V and J genes are TRBV5-1 and TRBJ1-6, with TRBD1 as a possible D gene (6 bases). The germline V gene has CDR1 SGHRS and CDR2 YFSETQ. This CDR3 is 15 amino acids long. Between the trimmed V and J ends, which lost 0 bases and 7 bases, there was a span of 11 bases. Here the CDR3 reads CASSLAGGENSPLHF. In nucleotides, the CDR3 is TGCGCCAGCAGCTTGGCGGGGGGCGAGAATTCACCCCTCCACTTT.

V usage is TRBV29-1 and J usage is TRBJ2-1; D is undetermined. The CDR3 spans 11 residues. Trimming shortened V by 6 bases and J by 6 bases, and 9 bases separated the two germline ends. The germline CDR1 and CDR2 sequences are SQVTM and ANQGSEA. CDR3 in amino acids: CSVRPVNEQFF. CDR3 sequence (DNA): TGCAGCGTCCGACCCGTCAATGAGCAGTTCTTC.

This clonotype was recorded at least ten times. The CDR3 sequence is CASSPRGGTHSNQPQHF. CDR3 nucleotide sequence: TGTGCCAGCTCACCACGAGGAGGGACCCATAGCAATCAGCCCCAGCATTTT. This chain joins TRBV18 and TRBJ1-5; D may be TRBD1 (5 bases). The V and J ends lost 1 base and 0 bases respectively, with 13 bases between them. The CDR3 consists of 17 residues. Germline V gene data show CDR1 as KGHSH and CDR2 as LQKENI.

A few counts support this clonotype. The V call is TRBV10-2, the J call TRBJ1-2; no reliable D call. Germline values: CDR1 WSHSY, CDR2 SAAADI. The CDR3 consists of 10 residues. V lost 10 bases and J lost 8, with 11 bases in between. In DNA, the CDR3 is TGCGCCACCCGATGGGAGGGCTACACCTTC. It encodes CATRWEGYTF.

This sequence joins TRBV4-3 and TRBJ1-1; D gene unclear. V lost 4 bases and J lost 5, with 14 bases in between. Germline CDR1 reads LGHNA; CDR2 reads YSLEER. The CDR3 is 14 amino acids. The CDR3 region is CASSRGKGGTEAFF. Written as DNA, the CDR3 is TGCGCCAGCAGCCGGGGAAAAGGCGGGACTGAAGCTTTCTTT.

This clonotype was picked up many times. The chain joins TRBV3-1 to TRBJ2-7, with 11 bases that match TRBD1. J gave up 5 bases and V 3 bases, and 9 bases lay outside the gene matches. Looked up from germline, CDR1 is LGHDT and CDR2 is YNNKEL (reference sequence). The CDR3 sequence is 16 residues long. CDR3 coding DNA: TGTGCCAGCAGCCATCACAGGGGACAGGGGGAGGACGAGCAGTACTTC. Its translation: CASSHHRGQGEDEQYF.

This clonotype has ten or more counts. This chain connects TRBV29-1 to TRBJ1-2; D not certain. Germline assignment: CDR1 SQVTM and CDR2 ANQGSEA. V lost 3 bases and J 2 bases, leaving 10 bases between the germline ends. This CDR3 has 13 residues. In DNA, the CDR3 is TGCAGCGTTGAGGGAGTCCAGAACTATGGCTACACCTTC. Translating gives CSVEGVQNYGYTF.